The 6 T cell receptor delta chains in this list originate from one sample, sequenced in a study of γδ T cells in repeated Plasmodium falciparum infection. Bulk repertoires came from Vgamma9/Vdelta2+ or Vdelta2-negative gammadelta T cells flow-sorted from PBMC. TCRdb used CATT to re-call clones from the multiplex PCR reads. The sample lists 70,000 to 95,000 delta-chain clones; roughly 1.4% were seen once. The sample consisted of gamma-delta T cells from blood. The source of these receptors is a pool of human donors (malaria-infected and uninfected, not separated).

This clone was counted ten times or more. This rearrangement joins TRDV1 to TRDJ1; the match to TRDD3 covers 9 bases. CDR1 is TSWWSYY and CDR2 is QGS in the germline V gene. The CDR3 has 18 residues. V lost 2 bases and J lost 3; bases outside the gene matches: 13. The CDR3 sequence is CALGERFLPGGYPDKLIF. CDR3 nucleotide sequence: TGTGCTCTTGGGGAAAGGTTCCTACCGGGGGGATACCCCGATAAACTCATCTTT.

This clone showed up many times. The chain carries TRDV1 and TRDJ1, with D possibly matching TRDD2 (7 bases). TCRdb supplies no J gene; here it was assigned by aligning the nucleotide sequence to germline. This CDR3 is 18 amino acids long. The germline gives CDR1 TSWWSYY, CDR2 QGS. Trimming pared 5 bases from V and 2 bases from J, leaving 24 bases between. The CDR3 coding sequence is TGTGCTCTTGGGTTTCCTACGAAGATACGGGGAGTTACCGATAAACTCATCTTT. Residues: CALGFPTKIRGVTDKLIF.

About this clone: TCRdb shows a much larger clone's protein in place of this DNA's translation, and the two differ at residue 17, likely through a read error; the protein shown is translated from the DNA. The CDR3 DNA follows: TGTGCCTGTGACACCGGCCCTACACGTACTGGGCCCCCCGGGACCGATAGACTCATCTTT. Protein product: CACDTGPTRTGPPGTDRLIF. This rearrangement joins TRDV2 to TRDJ1; tentative D call: TRDD3 (6 bases). TCRdb records no J gene; here it was assigned by comparing the DNA to germline. This CDR3 spans 20 amino acids. Germline V lookup: CDR1 GEAIGNYY, CDR2 EKD.

This clone was found a few times. TCRdb pairs this DNA with a much larger clone's protein that differs at residue 8, likely a read error; the protein shown was translated from the DNA. The V call is TRDV2, the J call TRDJ1, with a possible D match to TRDD3 (6 bases). The J gene comes from matching the DNA to germline here; TCRdb lacks it. The CDR3 has 15 residues. CDR1 and CDR2 from the germline V gene are GEAIGNYY and EKD. Deletions cut 0 bases from V and 5 bases from J, with 15 bases between. This CDR3 reads CACDTVGAQGDKLIF. In DNA form, the CDR3 reads TGTGCCTGTGACACCGTGGGGGCCCAAGGGGATAAACTCATCTTT.

About this clone itself: A single base is all that separates this from a far larger clone, so a read error is likely. Additional DNA sequences in this sample encode the identical CDR3. This CDR3 is CACDPLASTDKLIF. In nucleotides, the CDR3 is TGTGCCTGTGACCCGCTAGCCTCCACCGATAAACTCATCTTC. J gene calling gave no result, while the V gene is TRDV2. CDR1 and CDR2 (germline): GEAIGNYY, EKD. The CDR3 has 14 residues.

As to this clone: For this DNA, TCRdb reports the protein of a much larger clone, which diverges at residue 7, most likely from a read error; the protein presented here is translated directly from the DNA. The J gene is TRDJ1, the V gene TRDV2; D is uncertain. Germline matching of the DNA provided the J gene here, since TCRdb leaves it blank. From germline, CDR1 is GEAIGNYY and CDR2 EKD. Deletions cut 3 bases from V and 4 bases from J, with 17 bases between. This CDR3 contains 15 residues. The CDR3 region has the DNA TGTGCCTGTGACCCCCTGGAGAGCGGACGCGATAAACTCATCTTT. It yields the protein CACDPLESGRDKLIF.